This T cell receptor (beta chain) emerged from a study of OX40 agonist ivuxolimab in advanced cancers. Overall study context: Melanoma, hepatocellular carcinoma, head and neck or renal cell cancer occurred in dose-escalation patients. The study's findings and limits: What antigens the expanded peripheral T cells recognized was never established.

This CDR3 has 16 amino acids. V trimming: 8 bases; J trimming: 1 base; junction bases outside the gene matches: 13. CDR1 and CDR2 from the germline V gene are MGHRA and YSYEKL. The protocol was immunoSEQ multiplex PCR, while the TCRdb copy is restricted to in-frame clones and leaves out a portion. Here the sample spans about 12,000 clones, about 75% being singletons. In this sample, this clone turned up once. Its antigen remains unidentified. The gene calls are TRBV4-1 and TRBJ2-5, with 7 nucleotides matching TRBD2. The specimen comprised CD4+ or CD8+ T cells sorted from blood, sampled in a trial of the OX40 agonist ivuxolimab. This TCR was recovered from an adult with an advanced solid tumor such as melanoma, head and neck, liver or kidney cancer. The CDR3 nucleotides are TGCGCCAGCTCCTCCCCGGCGGGAGCAATCCAAGAGACCCAGTACTTC. Translation: CASSSPAGAIQETQYF.